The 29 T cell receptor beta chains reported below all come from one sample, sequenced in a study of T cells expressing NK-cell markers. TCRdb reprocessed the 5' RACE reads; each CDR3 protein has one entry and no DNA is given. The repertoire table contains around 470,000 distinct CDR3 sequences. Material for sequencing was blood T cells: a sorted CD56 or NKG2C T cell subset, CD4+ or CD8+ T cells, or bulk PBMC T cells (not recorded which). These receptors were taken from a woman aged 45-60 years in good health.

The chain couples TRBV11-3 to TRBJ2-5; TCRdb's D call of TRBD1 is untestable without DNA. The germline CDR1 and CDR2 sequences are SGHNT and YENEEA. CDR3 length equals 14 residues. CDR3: CASSLQWGRETQYF.

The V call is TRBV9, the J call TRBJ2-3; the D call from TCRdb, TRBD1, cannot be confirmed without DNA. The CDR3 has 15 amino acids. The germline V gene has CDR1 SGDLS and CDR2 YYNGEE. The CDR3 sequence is CASSATTGRTDTQYF.

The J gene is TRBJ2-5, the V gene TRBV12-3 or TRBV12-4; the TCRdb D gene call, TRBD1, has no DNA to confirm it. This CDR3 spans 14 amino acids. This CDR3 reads CASSAAGTGGAQYF.

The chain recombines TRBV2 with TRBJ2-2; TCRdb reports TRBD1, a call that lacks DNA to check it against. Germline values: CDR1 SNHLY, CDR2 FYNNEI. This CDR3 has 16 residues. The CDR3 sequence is CASRGQGWGNTGELFF.

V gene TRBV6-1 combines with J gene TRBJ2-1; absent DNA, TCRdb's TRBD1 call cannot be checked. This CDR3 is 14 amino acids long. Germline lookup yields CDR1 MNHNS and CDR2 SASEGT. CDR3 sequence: CASSRSPPYNEQFF.

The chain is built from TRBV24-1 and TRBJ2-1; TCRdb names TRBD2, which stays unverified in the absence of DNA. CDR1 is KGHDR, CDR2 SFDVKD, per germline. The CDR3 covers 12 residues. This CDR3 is CATSQSGTSQYF.

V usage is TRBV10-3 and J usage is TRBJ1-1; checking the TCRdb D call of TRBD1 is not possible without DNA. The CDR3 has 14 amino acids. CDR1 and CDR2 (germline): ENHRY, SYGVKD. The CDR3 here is CAISTDRGGIEAFF.

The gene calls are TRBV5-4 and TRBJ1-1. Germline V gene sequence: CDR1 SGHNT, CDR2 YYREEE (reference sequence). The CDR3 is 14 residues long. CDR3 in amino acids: CASSFPHANTEAFF.

CDR3 protein: CAISFTTGSHEQYF. The chain is built from TRBV10-3 and TRBJ2-7; TCRdb gives TRBD1 as the D gene, but with no DNA this cannot be confirmed. In germline, CDR1 is ENHRY, CDR2 SYGVKD. The CDR3 has 14 amino acids.

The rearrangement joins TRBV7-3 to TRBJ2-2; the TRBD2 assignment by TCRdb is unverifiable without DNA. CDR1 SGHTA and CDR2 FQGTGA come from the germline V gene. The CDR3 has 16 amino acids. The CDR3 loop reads CASSLTGGRGTGELFF.

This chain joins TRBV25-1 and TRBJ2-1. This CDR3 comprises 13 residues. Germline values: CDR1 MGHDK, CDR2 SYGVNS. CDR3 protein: CASSEFNEHRYFF.

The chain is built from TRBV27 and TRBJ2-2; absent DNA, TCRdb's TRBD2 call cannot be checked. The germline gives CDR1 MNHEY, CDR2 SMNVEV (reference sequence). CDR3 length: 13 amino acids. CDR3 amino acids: CASSLLALGELFF.

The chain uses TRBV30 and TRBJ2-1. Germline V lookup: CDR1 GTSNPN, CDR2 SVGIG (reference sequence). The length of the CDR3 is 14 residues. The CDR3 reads CAWSVLRSNNEQFF. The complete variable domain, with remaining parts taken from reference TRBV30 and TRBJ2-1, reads SQTIHQWPATLVQPVGSPLSLECTVEGTSNPNLYWYRQAAGRGLQLLFYSVGIGQISSEVPQNLSASRPQDRQFILSSKKLLLSDSGFYLCAWSVLRSNNEQFFGPGTRLTVL.

The CDR3 spells CASSRGDTHQPQHF. The chain combines TRBV7-9 with TRBJ1-5; lacking DNA, the TRBD1 call made by TCRdb goes unchecked. The germline gives CDR1 SEHNR, CDR2 FQNEAQ (reference sequence). The CDR3 sequence is 14 residues long.

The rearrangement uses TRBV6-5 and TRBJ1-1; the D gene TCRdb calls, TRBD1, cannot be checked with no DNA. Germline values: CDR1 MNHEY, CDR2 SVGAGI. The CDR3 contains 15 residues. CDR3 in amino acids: CASSWDRAVSTEAFF.

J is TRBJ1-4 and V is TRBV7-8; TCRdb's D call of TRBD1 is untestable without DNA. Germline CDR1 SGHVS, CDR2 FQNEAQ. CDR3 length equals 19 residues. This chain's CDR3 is CASSLLGGTGTPTNEKLFF.

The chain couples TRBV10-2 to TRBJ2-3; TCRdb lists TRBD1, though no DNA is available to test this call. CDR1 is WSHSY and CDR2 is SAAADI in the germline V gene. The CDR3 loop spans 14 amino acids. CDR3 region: CASRGQGSTDTQYF.

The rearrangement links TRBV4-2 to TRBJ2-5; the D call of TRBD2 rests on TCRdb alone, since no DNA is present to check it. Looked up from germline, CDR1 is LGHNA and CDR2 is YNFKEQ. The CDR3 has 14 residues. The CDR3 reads CASSLRSGSETQYF.

CDR3 region: CASCVSLATNEKLFF. This rearrangement joins TRBV3-1 to TRBJ1-4; TCRdb's D gene call, TRBD1, goes unchecked for lack of DNA. From germline, CDR1 is LGHDT and CDR2 YNNKEL (reference sequence). CDR3 length equals 15 residues.

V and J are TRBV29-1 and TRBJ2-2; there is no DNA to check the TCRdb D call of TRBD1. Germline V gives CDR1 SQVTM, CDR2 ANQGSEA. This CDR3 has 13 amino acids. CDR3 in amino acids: CSVMTDSTGELFF.

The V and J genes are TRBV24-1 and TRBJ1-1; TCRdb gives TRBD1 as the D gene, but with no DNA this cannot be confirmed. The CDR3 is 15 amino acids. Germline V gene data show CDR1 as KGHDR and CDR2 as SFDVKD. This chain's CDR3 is CATRAGPGMNTEAFF.

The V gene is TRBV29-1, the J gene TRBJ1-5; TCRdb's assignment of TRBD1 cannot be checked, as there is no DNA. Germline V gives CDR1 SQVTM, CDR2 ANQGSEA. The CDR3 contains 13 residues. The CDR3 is CSVGQGSGQPQHF.

The CDR3 loop reads CASSQGLDTEAFF. This rearrangement joins TRBV5-1 to TRBJ1-1; without DNA, the TCRdb call of TRBD1 cannot be checked. The CDR3 has 13 amino acids. Germline V gene sequence: CDR1 SGHRS, CDR2 YFSETQ.

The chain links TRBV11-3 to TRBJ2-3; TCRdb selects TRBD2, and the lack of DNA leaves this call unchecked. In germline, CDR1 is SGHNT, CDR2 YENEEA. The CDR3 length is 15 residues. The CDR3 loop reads CASSYFSAGGDTQYF.

This chain's CDR3 is CASSSHRAAYEQYF. The chain employs TRBV7-6 and TRBJ2-7; TCRdb gives TRBD1 as the D gene, but with no DNA this cannot be confirmed. There are 14 residues in the CDR3. Germline V gene lookup returns CDR1 SGHVS and CDR2 FNYEAQ.

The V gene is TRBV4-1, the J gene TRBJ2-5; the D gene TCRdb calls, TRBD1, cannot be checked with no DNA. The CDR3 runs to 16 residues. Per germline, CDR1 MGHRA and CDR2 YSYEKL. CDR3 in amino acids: CASSQGGRQVQETQYF.

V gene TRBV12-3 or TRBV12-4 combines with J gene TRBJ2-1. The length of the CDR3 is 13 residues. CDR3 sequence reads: CASNSYGRNEQFF.

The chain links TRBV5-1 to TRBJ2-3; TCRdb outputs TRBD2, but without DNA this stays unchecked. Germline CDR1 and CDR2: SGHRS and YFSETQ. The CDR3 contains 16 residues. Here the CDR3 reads CASSLGPSASTDTQYF.

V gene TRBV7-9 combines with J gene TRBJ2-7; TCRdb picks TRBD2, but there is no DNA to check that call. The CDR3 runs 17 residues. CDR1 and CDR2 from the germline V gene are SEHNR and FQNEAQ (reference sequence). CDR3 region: CASSLAGGGRISYEQYF.